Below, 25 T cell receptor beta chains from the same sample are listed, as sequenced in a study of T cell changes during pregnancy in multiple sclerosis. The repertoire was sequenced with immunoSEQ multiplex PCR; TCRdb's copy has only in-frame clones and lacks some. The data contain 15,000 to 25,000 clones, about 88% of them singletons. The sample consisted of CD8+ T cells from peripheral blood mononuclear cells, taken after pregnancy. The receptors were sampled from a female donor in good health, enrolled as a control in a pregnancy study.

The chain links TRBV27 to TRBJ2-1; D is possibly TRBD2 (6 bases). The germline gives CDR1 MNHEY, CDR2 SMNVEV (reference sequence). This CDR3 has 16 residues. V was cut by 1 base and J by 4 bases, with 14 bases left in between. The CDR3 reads CASSLFRDSTYNEQFF. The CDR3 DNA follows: TGTGCCAGCAGTTTATTTCGGGACTCCACATACAATGAGCAGTTCTTC.

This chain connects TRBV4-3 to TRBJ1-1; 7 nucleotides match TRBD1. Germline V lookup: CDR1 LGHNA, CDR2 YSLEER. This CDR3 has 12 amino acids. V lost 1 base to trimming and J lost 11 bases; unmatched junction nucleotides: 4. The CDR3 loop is CASSQATGDAFF. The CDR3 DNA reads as TGCGCCAGCAGCCAAGCCACAGGGGACGCTTTCTTT.

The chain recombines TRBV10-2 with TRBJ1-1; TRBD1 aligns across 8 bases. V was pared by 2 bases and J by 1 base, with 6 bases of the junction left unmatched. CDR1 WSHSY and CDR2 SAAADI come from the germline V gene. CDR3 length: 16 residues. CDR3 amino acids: CASSEGQGVSNTEAFF. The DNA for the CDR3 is TGCGCCAGCAGTGAGGGACAGGGAGTTTCGAACACTGAAGCTTTCTTT.

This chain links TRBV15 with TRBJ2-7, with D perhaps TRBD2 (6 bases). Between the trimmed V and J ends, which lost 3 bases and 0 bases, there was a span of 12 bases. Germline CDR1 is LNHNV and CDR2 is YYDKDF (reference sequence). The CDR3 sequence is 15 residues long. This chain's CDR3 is CATSRGGDGSYEQYF. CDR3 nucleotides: TGTGCCACCAGCAGGGGCGGGGACGGCTCCTACGAGCAGTACTTC.

Here the CDR3 DNA reads TGTGCCAGCGGGTTGCGGGGGGTTGATCGTGGCTACACCTTC. Encoded protein: CASGLRGVDRGYTF. This rearrangement joins TRBV7-8 to TRBJ1-2; D is possibly TRBD1 (5 bases). The CDR3 is 14 residues long. Trimming pared 8 bases from V and 7 bases from J, leaving 20 bases between. Germline assignment: CDR1 SGHVS and CDR2 FQNEAQ.

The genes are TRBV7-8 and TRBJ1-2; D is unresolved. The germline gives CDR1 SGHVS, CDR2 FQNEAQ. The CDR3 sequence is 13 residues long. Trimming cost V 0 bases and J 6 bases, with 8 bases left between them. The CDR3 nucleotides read TGTGCCAGCAGCTTAGCCACGAGGGATGGCTACACCTTC. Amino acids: CASSLATRDGYTF.

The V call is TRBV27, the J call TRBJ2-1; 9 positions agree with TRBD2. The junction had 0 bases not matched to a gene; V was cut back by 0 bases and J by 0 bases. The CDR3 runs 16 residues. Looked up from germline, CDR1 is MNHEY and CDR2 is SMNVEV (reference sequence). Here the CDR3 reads CASSLSSGSSYNEQFF. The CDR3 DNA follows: TGTGCCAGCAGTTTATCTAGCGGGAGCTCCTACAATGAGCAGTTCTTC.

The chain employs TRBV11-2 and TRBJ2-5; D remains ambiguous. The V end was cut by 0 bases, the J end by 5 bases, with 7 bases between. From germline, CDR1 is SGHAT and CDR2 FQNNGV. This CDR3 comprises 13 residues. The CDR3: CASSLDPVETQYF. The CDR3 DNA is TGTGCCAGCAGCTTAGACCCCGTGGAGACCCAGTACTTC.

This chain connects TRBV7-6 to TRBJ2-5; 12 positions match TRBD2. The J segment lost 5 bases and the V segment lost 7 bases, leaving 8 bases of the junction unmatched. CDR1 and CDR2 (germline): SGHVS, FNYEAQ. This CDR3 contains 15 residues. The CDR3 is CASNPTSGSFETQYF. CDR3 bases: TGTGCCAGCAACCCGACTAGCGGGAGTTTCGAGACCCAGTACTTC.

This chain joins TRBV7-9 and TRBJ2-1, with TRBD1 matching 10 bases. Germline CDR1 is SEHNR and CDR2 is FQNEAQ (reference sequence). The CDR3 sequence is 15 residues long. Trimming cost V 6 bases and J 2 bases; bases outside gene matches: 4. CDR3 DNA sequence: TGTGCCAGCAGTCCCGACAGGGGGCCCTACAATGAGCAGTTCTTC. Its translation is CASSPDRGPYNEQFF.

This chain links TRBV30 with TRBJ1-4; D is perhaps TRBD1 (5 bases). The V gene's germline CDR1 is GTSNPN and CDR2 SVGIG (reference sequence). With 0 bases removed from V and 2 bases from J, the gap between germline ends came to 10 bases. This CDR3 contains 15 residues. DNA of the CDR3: TGTGCCTGGAGTGTACCCTGGGGCACTAATGAAAAACTGTTTTTT. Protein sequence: CAWSVPWGTNEKLFF.

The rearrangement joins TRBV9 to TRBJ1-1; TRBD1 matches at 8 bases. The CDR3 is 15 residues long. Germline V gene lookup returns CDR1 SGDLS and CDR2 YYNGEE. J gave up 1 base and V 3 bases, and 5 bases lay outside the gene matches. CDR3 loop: CASSAITGGNTEAFF. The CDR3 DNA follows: TGTGCCAGCAGCGCAATTACAGGGGGGAACACTGAAGCTTTCTTT.

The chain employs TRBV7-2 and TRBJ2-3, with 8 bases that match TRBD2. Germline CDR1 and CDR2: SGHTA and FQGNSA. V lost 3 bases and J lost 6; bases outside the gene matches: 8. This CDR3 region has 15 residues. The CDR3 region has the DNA TGTGCCAGCAGCTTGACCGGGGGGGCGCTCGATACGCAGTATTTT. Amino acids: CASSLTGGALDTQYF.

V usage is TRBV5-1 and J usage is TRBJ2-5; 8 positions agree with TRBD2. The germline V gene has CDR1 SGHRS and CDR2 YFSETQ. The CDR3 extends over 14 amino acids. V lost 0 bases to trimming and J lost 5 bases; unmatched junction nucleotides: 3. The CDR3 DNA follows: TGCGCCAGCAGCTTGGCTAGCGGGCGGGAGACCCAGTACTTC. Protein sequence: CASSLASGRETQYF.

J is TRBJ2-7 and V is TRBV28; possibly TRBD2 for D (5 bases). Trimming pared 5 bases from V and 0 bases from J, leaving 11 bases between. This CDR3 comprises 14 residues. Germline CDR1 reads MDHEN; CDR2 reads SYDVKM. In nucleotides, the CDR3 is TGTGCCAGCAGTGATGGCGGACTCTCCTACGAGCAGTACTTC. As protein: CASSDGGLSYEQYF.

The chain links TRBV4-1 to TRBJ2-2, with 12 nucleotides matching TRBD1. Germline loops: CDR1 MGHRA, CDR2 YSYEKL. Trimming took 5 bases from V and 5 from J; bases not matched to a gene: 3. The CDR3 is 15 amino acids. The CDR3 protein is CASSGDRGQTGELFF. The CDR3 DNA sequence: TGCGCCAGCAGCGGGGACAGGGGGCAGACCGGGGAGCTGTTTTTT.

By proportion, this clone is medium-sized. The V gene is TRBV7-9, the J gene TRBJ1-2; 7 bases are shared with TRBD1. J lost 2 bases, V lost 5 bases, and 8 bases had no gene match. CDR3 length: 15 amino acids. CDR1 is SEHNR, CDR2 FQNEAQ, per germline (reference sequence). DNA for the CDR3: TGTGCCAGCAGCCGAGTAGGACAGGCGAACTATGGCTACACCTTC. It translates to CASSRVGQANYGYTF.

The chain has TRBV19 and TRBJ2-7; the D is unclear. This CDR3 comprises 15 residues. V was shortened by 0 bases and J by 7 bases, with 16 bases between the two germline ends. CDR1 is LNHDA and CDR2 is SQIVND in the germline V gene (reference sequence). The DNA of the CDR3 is TGTGCCAGTAGTATAGATCCCACGCCAATCGGGGAGCAGTACTTC. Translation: CASSIDPTPIGEQYF.

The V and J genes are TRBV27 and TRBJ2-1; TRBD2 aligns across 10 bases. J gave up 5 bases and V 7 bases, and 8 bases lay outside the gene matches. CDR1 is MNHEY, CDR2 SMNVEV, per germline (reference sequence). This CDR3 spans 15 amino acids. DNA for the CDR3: TGTGCCAGCACCCCGGGAACTAGCGGGAACAATGAGCAGTTCTTC. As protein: CASTPGTSGNNEQFF.

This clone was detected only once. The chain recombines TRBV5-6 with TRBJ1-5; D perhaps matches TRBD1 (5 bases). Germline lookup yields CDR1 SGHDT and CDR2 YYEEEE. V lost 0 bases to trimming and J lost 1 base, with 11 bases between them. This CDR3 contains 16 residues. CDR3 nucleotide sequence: TGTGCCAGCAGCTTGGCAGGGTTGAGGAGCAATCAGCCCCAGCATTTT. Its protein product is CASSLAGLRSNQPQHF.

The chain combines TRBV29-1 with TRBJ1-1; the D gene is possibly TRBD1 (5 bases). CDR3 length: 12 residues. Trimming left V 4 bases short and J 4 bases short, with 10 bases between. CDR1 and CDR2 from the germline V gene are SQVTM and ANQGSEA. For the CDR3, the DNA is TGCAGCGTTGTTCAGGGAGGCACTGAAGCTTTCTTT. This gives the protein CSVVQGGTEAFF.

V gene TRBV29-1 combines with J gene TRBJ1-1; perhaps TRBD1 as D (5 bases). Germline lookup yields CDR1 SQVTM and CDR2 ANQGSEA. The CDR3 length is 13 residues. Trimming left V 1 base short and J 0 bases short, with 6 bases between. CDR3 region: CSVEGQMNTEAFF. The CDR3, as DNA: TGCAGCGTTGAAGGACAGATGAACACTGAAGCTTTCTTT.

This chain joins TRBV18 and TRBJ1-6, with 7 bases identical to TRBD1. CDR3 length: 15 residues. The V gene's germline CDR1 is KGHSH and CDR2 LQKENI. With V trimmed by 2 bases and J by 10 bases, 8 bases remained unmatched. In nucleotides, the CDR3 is TGTGCCAGCTCACCAGAGACAGGGCTAATCTCACCCCTCCACTTT. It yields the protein CASSPETGLISPLHF.

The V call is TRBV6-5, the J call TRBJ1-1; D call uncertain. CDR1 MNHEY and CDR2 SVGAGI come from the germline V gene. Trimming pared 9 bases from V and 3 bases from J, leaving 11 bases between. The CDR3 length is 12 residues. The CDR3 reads CASRLGDTEAFF. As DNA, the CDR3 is TGTGCCAGTCGACTGGGAGACACTGAAGCTTTCTTT.

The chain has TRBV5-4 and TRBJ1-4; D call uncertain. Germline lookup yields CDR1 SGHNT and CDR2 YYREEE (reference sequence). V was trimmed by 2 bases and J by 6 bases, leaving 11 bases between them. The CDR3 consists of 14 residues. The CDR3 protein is CASSFSGSDEKLFF. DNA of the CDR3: TGTGCCAGCAGCTTTTCAGGTTCGGATGAAAAACTGTTTTTT.